The 12 T cell receptor beta chains listed next were all sequenced from one sample in a study of cytomegalovirus exposure and HLA in healthy donors. The PCR used 60 Vbeta and 13 Jbeta primers. The assay was immunoSEQ multiplex PCR, and TCRdb's table has in-frame clones only and misses some. The sample lists roughly 71,000 clones; 70% to 75% were seen once. Sequenced: PBMCs. These receptors originate from a human donor in good health.

The chain uses TRBV6-1 and TRBJ2-7; tentatively, D is TRBD2 (6 bases). The CDR3 runs 14 residues. Germline V gene lookup returns CDR1 MNHNS and CDR2 SASEGT. With 7 bases removed from V and 4 bases from J, the gap between germline ends came to 17 bases. In nucleotides, the CDR3 is TGTGCCAGCACCCGGGGCGGGGCTAAGTACGAGCAGTACTTC. Translating it yields CASTRGGAKYEQYF.

This chain links TRBV6-6 with TRBJ2-1; D remains unclear. This CDR3 has 15 residues. V lost 7 bases to trimming and J lost 0 bases, with 13 bases between them. Germline CDR1 MNHNY, CDR2 SVGAGI (reference sequence). The CDR3 sequence: CASIPYTSSYNEQFF. The CDR3 DNA is TGTGCCAGCATTCCTTATACGAGCTCCTACAATGAGCAGTTCTTC.

V gene TRBV10-3 combines with J gene TRBJ2-1; TRBD2 matches 10 bases. The germline CDR1 and CDR2 sequences are ENHRY and SYGVKD. J was trimmed by 7 bases and V by 10 bases; bases with no gene match: 7. The CDR3 spans 13 residues. The CDR3 nucleotides read TGTGCCACCGAGCGGGAGGGCCGTAATGAGCAGTTCTTC. It specifies CATEREGRNEQFF.

The chain has TRBV7-2 and TRBJ1-5; unclear D gene. The CDR3 has 16 amino acids. Germline CDR1 is SGHTA and CDR2 is FQGNSA. The V and J ends lost 1 base and 0 bases respectively, with 10 bases between them. In DNA form, the CDR3 reads TGTGCCAGCAGCTTAGTAGGCGGCAATAGCAATCAGCCCCAGCATTTT. It encodes CASSLVGGNSNQPQHF.

This clone has just a few counts. The rearrangement uses TRBV5-6 and TRBJ2-3; D uncertain. V was trimmed by 0 bases and J by 3 bases, leaving 11 bases between them. CDR1 is SGHDT and CDR2 is YYEEEE in the germline V gene. This CDR3 has 15 residues. CDR3 in amino acids: CASSLGLGRTDTQYF. Here the CDR3 DNA reads TGTGCCAGCAGCTTGGGCCTAGGTCGGACAGATACGCAGTATTTT.

This clone was seen a handful of times. This chain links TRBV5-1 with TRBJ2-7; 8 positions agree with TRBD2. Trimming at V came to 6 bases and at J to 1 base, leaving 6 bases not matched to a gene. CDR3 length: 14 residues. Per germline, CDR1 SGHRS and CDR2 YFSETQ. The CDR3, as DNA: TGCGCCAGCATGATAAGCGGGAGTTCCTACGAGCAGTACTTC. Translating gives CASMISGSSYEQYF.

CDR3 bases: TGTGCCAGCAGCACACCTGCCAGCGGGAGGCAGGAGCAGTTCTTC. Amino acid sequence: CASSTPASGRQEQFF. V usage is TRBV11-2 and J usage is TRBJ2-1; 9 bases are a match to TRBD2. Per germline, CDR1 SGHAT and CDR2 FQNNGV. CDR3 size: 15 residues. J lost 10 bases, V lost 5 bases, and 12 bases had no gene match.

This clone turned up a few times. The rearrangement uses TRBV5-4 and TRBJ2-2; 7 bases line up with TRBD2. This CDR3 comprises 17 residues. Germline-derived CDR1 and CDR2 are SGHNT and YYREEE (reference sequence). J was trimmed by 2 bases and V by 4 bases; bases with no gene match: 11. The CDR3 nucleotides are TGTGCCAGCAGCCTATGGGGGGGAAGGGGTAACACCGGGGAGCTGTTTTTT. This translates into CASSLWGGRGNTGELFF.

This clone is a singleton in its sample. The chain has TRBV27 and TRBJ2-1, with D unclear. Germline CDR1 MNHEY, CDR2 SMNVEV (reference sequence). Trimming removed 4 bases at V and 7 bases at J, with 11 bases between. The CDR3 length is 13 residues. This chain's CDR3 is CASSSAMVNEQFF. CDR3 nucleotides: TGTGCCAGCAGTTCAGCGATGGTTAATGAGCAGTTCTTC.

The chain combines TRBV11-2 with TRBJ2-1; tentatively, D is TRBD2 (6 bases). CDR1 SGHAT and CDR2 FQNNGV come from the germline V gene. The CDR3 consists of 14 residues. V gave up 5 bases and J gave up 7 bases, with 15 bases separating them. The CDR3, as DNA: TGTGCCAGCAGCGCGGGACGGCAAAGGAATGAGCAGTTCTTC. Its protein is CASSAGRQRNEQFF.

The chain uses TRBV6-5 and TRBJ2-7, with TRBD1 matching 8 bases. V trimming: 5 bases; J trimming: 7 bases; junction bases outside the gene matches: 7. Germline assignment: CDR1 MNHEY and CDR2 SVGAGI. The CDR3 covers 13 residues. CDR3 DNA sequence: TGTGCCAGCAGTCGGGACAGGACCTGGGAGCAGTACTTC. This gives the protein CASSRDRTWEQYF.

CDR3 DNA: TGTGCCAGCAGCTACAACCTCGGGACAGGGGGACAGACCGGGGAGCTGTTTTTT. Translated: CASSYNLGTGGQTGELFF. This rearrangement joins TRBV11-2 to TRBJ2-2; 11 bases align to TRBD1. Germline assignment: CDR1 SGHAT and CDR2 FQNNGV. J lost 5 bases, V lost 4 bases, and 12 bases had no gene match. The length of the CDR3 is 18 residues.